This T cell receptor beta chain was sequenced during a study of cytomegalovirus exposure and HLA in healthy donors. To note about this clone: What it binds is unknown. An end of the junction differs from the germline gene, which may be a read error.

The CDR3 is 14 amino acids. Germline V gene data show CDR1 as SEHNR and CDR2 as FQNEAQ (reference sequence). Regarding the study as a whole: Follow-up analysis found HLA locus-dependent TCR association rates, highest for DRB1 and lowest for HLA-C. The classifier reportedly diagnosed cytomegalovirus status with high specificity and sensitivity.

The study ran its PCR with 60 Vbeta and 13 Jbeta primers. Here immunoSEQ multiplex PCR was the method, and the copy in TCRdb shows in-frame clones only, minus some. The table records 94,000 or so clones, just over 70% of them present only once. The TCR originated in a man between 60 and 75 years old in good health and CMV-seronegative. Sequencing was done on a sample of PBMCs. The chain joins TRBV7-9 to TRBJ2-7; the match to TRBD1 covers 7 bases. The CDR3 DNA is TGTTCCAGCAGCCACCGGGACAGCATGGACGAGCAGTACTTC. As protein: CSSSHRDSMDEQYF.